The 13 T cell receptor beta chains presented below share a single source sample, sequenced in a study of memory CD4+ T cells and cytomegalovirus serostatus. Single viable CD3+CD4+CD8-CD45RO+ cells were sorted as the memory CD4+ T cells. Produced via immunoSEQ multiplex PCR; TCRdb's table is partial and in-frame only. The table includes about 58,000 clones, less than 85% detected once. Sequenced material: memory CD4+ T cells from blood. The receptor set was obtained from an adult in good health and CMV-seronegative. Some clones in this sample may be carry-over from other donors' samples.

This sequence joins TRBV5-1 and TRBJ1-6; D might be TRBD1 (6 bases). CDR3 length: 15 amino acids. The germline V gene encodes CDR1 SGHRS and CDR2 YFSETQ. The V gene lost 3 bases and the J gene lost 8 bases, with 15 bases spanning the gap. The CDR3 nucleotides are TGCGCCAGCAGCTCGACCGGACAGCAGGATTCACCCCTCCACTTT. Translated: CASSSTGQQDSPLHF.

The chain is built from TRBV7-8 and TRBJ2-3; tentative D call: TRBD2 (7 bases). The CDR3 consists of 16 residues. V was shortened by 5 bases and J by 4 bases, with 19 bases between the two germline ends. CDR1 is SGHVS and CDR2 is FQNEAQ in the germline V gene. CDR3 in amino acids: CASSHRGGRAADTQYF. In DNA, the CDR3 is TGTGCCAGCAGCCACAGAGGGGGGAGGGCCGCAGATACGCAGTATTTT.

The gene calls are TRBV19 and TRBJ2-3; tentatively, D is TRBD1 or TRBD2 (5 bases each). V was pared by 7 bases and J by 0 bases, with 11 bases between. Germline values: CDR1 LNHDA, CDR2 SQIVND (reference sequence). This CDR3 region has 14 residues. CDR3 DNA: TGTGCCAGTACCCCGGGGCAGAGCACAGATACGCAGTATTTT. It yields the protein CASTPGQSTDTQYF. Supplemented by reference TRBV19 and TRBJ2-3, the full variable domain reads DGGITQSPKYLFRKEGQNVTLSCEQNLNHDAMYWYRQDPGQGLRLIYYSQIVNDFQKGDIAEGYSVSREKKESFPLTVTSAQKNPTAFYLCASTPGQSTDTQYFGPGTRLTVL.

This chain joins TRBV6-6 and TRBJ2-3; D unresolved. Germline loops: CDR1 MNHNY, CDR2 SVGAGI (reference sequence). V dropped 6 bases and J dropped 2 bases, with 15 bases sitting between them. CDR3 length: 15 amino acids. CDR3 nucleotide sequence: TGTGCCAGCAGGTCGACTTTCACTTCCACAGATACGCAGTATTTT. As protein: CASRSTFTSTDTQYF.

The genes are TRBV5-4 and TRBJ2-5, with 7 bases that match TRBD1. The CDR3 loop spans 15 amino acids. V dropped 5 bases and J dropped 3; count of bases not matched to a gene: 10. CDR1 is SGHNT and CDR2 is YYREEE in the germline V gene (reference sequence). CDR3 bases: TGTGCCAGCAGTCGCGTTCAGGGGGTGGAAGAGACCCAGTACTTC. This gives the protein CASSRVQGVEETQYF.

The chain combines TRBV5-4 with TRBJ2-3; 9 bases line up with TRBD1. The CDR3 runs to 15 residues. Unmatched junction bases numbered 3, after V lost 4 bases and J lost 0 bases. Germline V gene sequence: CDR1 SGHNT, CDR2 YYREEE (reference sequence). In DNA form, the CDR3 reads TGTGCCAGCAGCCGGACAGGGGCTAGCACAGATACGCAGTATTTT. It translates to CASSRTGASTDTQYF.

This clone was detected only once. V is TRBV9 and J is TRBJ2-2, with D maybe TRBD1 (6 bases). This CDR3 has 13 amino acids. In germline, CDR1 is SGDLS, CDR2 YYNGEE. The CDR3 nucleotides are TGTGCTTCAACGGGACAAAACACCGGGGAGCTGTTTTTT. This codes for CASTGQNTGELFF.

There are a few counts of this clone. The chain joins TRBV28 to TRBJ1-1; TRBD1 matches 7 bases. Germline CDR1 is MDHEN and CDR2 is SYDVKM. Germline trimming cut 3 bases from V and 11 bases from J; bases unmatched to any gene: 12. The CDR3 covers 14 residues. The CDR3 loop reads CASSLRGPNLRAFF. Written as DNA, the CDR3 is TGTGCCAGCAGTTTGAGGGGGCCCAATTTGCGGGCTTTCTTT.

The genes are TRBV6-1 and TRBJ1-1; maybe TRBD1 (6 bases). Germline V gene data show CDR1 as MNHNS and CDR2 as SASEGT. The length of the CDR3 is 13 residues. V was trimmed by 7 bases and J by 3 bases, leaving 12 bases between them. The chain's CDR3 is CASTQQGDTEAFF. CDR3 nucleotides: TGTGCCAGCACCCAACAGGGCGACACTGAAGCTTTCTTT.

The gene calls are TRBV19 and TRBJ1-4; D not certain. V was shortened by 6 bases and J by 8 bases, with 16 bases between the two germline ends. Germline V lookup: CDR1 LNHDA, CDR2 SQIVND (reference sequence). The length of the CDR3 is 14 residues. CDR3 amino acids: CASRITRGGEKLFF. CDR3 coding DNA: TGTGCCAGTAGGATCACACGTGGAGGCGAAAAACTGTTTTTT.

This chain joins TRBV7-2 and TRBJ1-1; weak D call: TRBD1 (6 bases). CDR3 length: 12 residues. Deletions cut 2 bases from V and 11 bases from J, with 12 bases between. The germline CDR1 and CDR2 sequences are SGHTA and FQGNSA. DNA of the CDR3: TGTGCCAGCAGCTTACAGGGGTGGTTGGCTTTCTTT. It codes for CASSLQGWLAFF.

The rearrangement links TRBV30 to TRBJ1-3; D might be TRBD1 (6 bases). The CDR3 is made up of 14 amino acids. Germline assignment: CDR1 GTSNPN and CDR2 SVGIG (reference sequence). V lost 5 bases and J 4 bases, leaving 15 bases between the germline ends. As DNA, the CDR3 is TGTGCCTGGGATATAGGGGGTTCGGGAAACACCATATATTTT. This translates into CAWDIGGSGNTIYF.

The chain recombines TRBV7-9 with TRBJ1-4, with D unresolved. Trimming cost V 4 bases and J 8 bases, with 8 bases left between them. Germline V CDR1 and CDR2: SEHNR, FQNEAQ (reference sequence). This CDR3 is 12 amino acids long. In DNA, the CDR3 is TGTGCCAGCAGCTCCTTAGTCGAAAAACTGTTTTTT. This translates into CASSSLVEKLFF.